The present TCR beta chain was sequenced within a study of blood T cell repertoires in COVID-19. As for the study in general: The United States, Italy and Spain were the sources of the acute and convalescent COVID-19 samples. PBMCs, B-cell-depleted T cells, or T cells were the source of the cDNA or gDNA that made up the material.

The data were produced by immunoSEQ multiplex PCR, yet TCRdb's version contains in-frame clones alone and is incomplete. The sample lists some 220,000 clones; approximately 85% were seen once. Trimming took 4 bases from V and 7 from J; bases not matched to a gene: 1. CDR3 length equals 12 residues. Per the germline V gene, CDR1 is LGHDT and CDR2 is YNNKEL (reference sequence). Seattle patients were enrolled during active infection and followed longitudinally. The sequence was obtained from a middle-aged man with COVID-19, enrolled during active disease. Sample: peripheral blood. The J gene is TRBJ2-1, the V gene TRBV3-1 (or the pseudogene TRBV3-2); 7 bases are shared with TRBD2. The CDR3 protein is CASSRLANEQFF. The CDR3, as DNA: TGTGCCAGCAGCCGACTAGCTAATGAGCAGTTCTTC.